This T cell receptor beta chain was profiled in a study of tumor-infiltrating lymphocytes in primary liver carcinoma (TCRdb year 2017). General notes on the study: Between late 2015 and March 2016, 5 or 6 patients in China with histopathologically diagnosed primary liver carcinoma had their tumors surgically resected. Hepatocellular carcinoma (four) or combined HCC and intrahepatic cholangiocarcinoma (one) was present in the five patients, who were three men and two women aged 30 to 69 years. Tumors of the five patients were stage T1-T3 N0M0 with maximum diameters of 4.2 to 10 cm. Roughly 3.5 to 8 million productive TCRbeta reads were obtained per sample, and no significant difference in read depth was found between tissue types. For each liver tumor, the study sampled five regions along with adjacent normal tissue and blood, and applied TCRbeta repertoire sequencing, expression microarrays and whole-exome sequencing. A total of 35 specimens from 5 patients underwent TCRbeta repertoire sequencing, comprising about 25 tumor regions, 5 adjacent noncancerous liver tissues and 5 peripheral blood samples. High reproducibility was observed for the technical replicate repertoires, with mean shared-clone rates approximately 0.9 and correlation coefficients above 0.98. Broad study findings and their caveats: The study included only four or five patients, and the authors note findings should be validated in a larger study. Since the samples were bulk and unsorted, there was no way to compare CD4+ and CD8+ T cell repertoires. The top 250 clones accounted for a significantly greater share of the repertoire in tumors than in blood (p = 0.039). Consistent with antigen-driven expansion, pairs of tumor regions showed higher repertoire overlap (mean approximately 35%) than either tumor-adjacent pairs (approximately 17%) or tumor-blood pairs (around 14%). Because only the TCR beta chain was sequenced and unpaired alpha chains were not captured, true repertoire diversity is likely underestimated.

TCRbeta-specific cDNA was reverse-transcribed from 500 ng total RNA using a constant-region primer and ProtoScript II reverse transcriptase. The TCRbeta libraries were prepared through three rounds of nested multiplex PCR following a slightly modified ARM-PCR procedure. Each of the first two PCR rounds ran for around 9 cycles and used multiplex TRBV1-TRBV30 forward primers together with a Cbeta reverse primer. Sample barcodes and Illumina adapters were added in a final 25-cycle PCR with Deep VentR polymerase. Before sequencing, amplicons between 200 and 500 bp were purified from gel using a QIAquick gel extraction kit. An Illumina HiSeq 2500 was used to sequence the TCRbeta amplicons, generating 250-bp paired-end reads. On the authors' methods: Quality trimming of reads was performed with Trimmomatic v0.33, and paired reads were merged with FLASH v1.2.11 so that full CDR3 sequences could be recovered. V, D and J germline segments were assigned to the rearranged TCRbeta sequences by MiGEC v1.2.1b. VDJtools v1.0.0 computed clonotype statistics and Shannon-Wiener diversity indices. To reduce sampling bias, subsequent analyses other than the diversity analysis used only the 250 most abundant clonotypes in each sample. The public reads were reprocessed in TCRdb via fastp at Q25 and MiXCR, keeping in-frame beta chains. Each entry is one CDR3 protein sequence, shown with its most common DNA and genes. TCRdb assigned the V and J calls; the authors' analysis was not used. The sample table records hundreds of thousands of distinct CDR3 sequences; 55% to 65% of these occur just once. Jointly, the top ten make up about 9.4% of the sample.

V has 1 base trimmed and J has 2 bases trimmed; junction bases matching no gene number 3. The CDR3 comprises 15 residues, both ends counted. The entry retains the CDR3 DNA only, 45 bases that are in frame from base 1. Via the germline V gene, CDR1 is SGHRS and CDR2 YFSETQ. About this clonotype itself: It lacks a known antigen. This likely comes from a read error, as the CDR3 has no conserved phenylalanine or tryptophan at its end.

Blood RNA was extracted from unsorted whole blood using TRIzol reagent, and germline DNA was obtained with the DNeasy Blood & Tissue kit. At the time of sampling, the patients were treatment-naive and had chronic HBV infection. Roughly 4 milliliters of peripheral blood were collected into K2EDTA tubes before surgery. Sequenced: peripheral blood. This clonotype was sampled from a man aged 40-50 years with primary liver carcinoma and hepatitis B virus infection. The chain employs TRBV5-1 and TRBJ2-3, with TRBD2 matching 8 junction bases. This receptor has the CDR3 CASSLYGRDTDTQYL. The DNA sequence is TGCGCCAGCAGCTTGTACGGGAGGGACACAGATACGCAGTATCTT.